The rows below give T cell receptor beta chains drawn from one sample of a study of blood T cell repertoires in COVID-19. Data came from immunoSEQ multiplex PCR; TCRdb stores just in-frame clones and leaves some out. This sample has around 120,000 clones, with under 80% found just once. Sequencing input: peripheral blood. The source is a man between 65 and 85 years old with acute or convalescent COVID-19. Each CDR3 is given with its conserved first and last residue. The D gene is left open where the match is weak. Rows may omit the clone size; those that give it use once, few, many or a size class.

TRBJ1-2 . . TRBV6-2/TRBV6-3 TGTGCCAGCAGTTACGACAGTTTTAGGGGTGATGGCTACACCTTC CASSYDSFRGDGYTF
TRBJ1-1 . . TRBV18 TGTGCCAGCTCACCAGCGTCCACTGAAGCTTTCTTT CASSPASTEAFF
TRBJ1-6 . . TRBV6-1 TGTGCCAGCAGTGAAGTTTCGCCCGAGACAGCTGGGGGGGCCCTCCACTTT CASSEVSPETAGGALHF
TRBJ2-1 TRBD2 . TRBV7-2 TGTGCCAGCAGCCTTAGCGGGGTAATCGACAATGAGCAGTTCTTC CASSLSGVIDNEQFF
TRBJ2-5 TRBD2 once TRBV6-2/TRBV6-3 TGTGCCAGCAGTTATCTCCCCGCCGGGAGGTGGAGGGACCAAGAGACCCAGTACTTC CASSYLPAGRWRDQETQYF
TRBJ1-6 . . TRBV6-5 TGTGCCAGCAGTTATTCCATCGGGGATTCACCCCTCCACTTT CASSYSIGDSPLHF
TRBJ2-7 . . TRBV12-5 TGTGCTAGTGGTTTGGTAATATGGGTGGAGGGAGGCCTCTACGAGCAGTACTTC CASGLVIWVEGGLYEQYF
TRBJ2-1 . . TRBV3-1/TRBV3-2 TGTGCCAGCAGCCACAACTCCGGGGTGAGCTCCTACAATGAGCAGTTCTTC CASSHNSGVSSYNEQFF
TRBJ1-4 TRBD1 . TRBV7-9 TGTGCCAGCAGCCCCGGACAGGGTCGGCGTGAAAAACTGTTTTTT CASSPGQGRREKLFF
TRBJ1-2 . few TRBV7-9 TGTGCCAGCACCGTGGGCCTATGGGACTATGGCTACACCTTC CASTVGLWDYGYTF
TRBJ1-1 TRBD1 few TRBV2 TGTGCCAGCAGTGGGGGACAGGGGGACCCTGGGACTGAAGCTTTCTTT CASSGGQGDPGTEAFF
TRBJ2-5 . . TRBV2 TGTGCCAGCAGTGCCGGCCAAGAGACCCAGTACTTC CASSAGQETQYF
TRBJ1-5 TRBD1 . TRBV12-3/TRBV12-4 TGTGCCAGCACCTGGGACAGGGGACAGCCCCAGCATTTT CASTWDRGQPQHF
TRBJ1-2 TRBD1 . TRBV5-1 TGCGCCAGCAGCGCGGACAGGGGGCTGGTAGGCTACACCTTC CASSADRGLVGYTF
TRBJ2-7 . . TRBV19 TGTGCCAGTAACGACAGGTACGGCGAGCAGTACTTC CASNDRYGEQYF
TRBJ1-6 . few TRBV5-1 TGCGCCAGCAGCTTGGAGCAGGTTGGATCACCCCTCCACTTT CASSLEQVGSPLHF
TRBJ1-6 . once TRBV24-1 TGTGCCACCCGAGGGAGGGACAATTCACCCCTCCACTTT CATRGRDNSPLHF
TRBJ1-3 . . TRBV6-1 TGTGCCAGCAGTGGACACGGTGGGCGCTCTGGAAACACCATATATTTT CASSGHGGRSGNTIYF
TRBJ1-2 . . TRBV7-9 TGTGCCAGCAGCTTGGCGGGGGCTACAAGTGGCTACACCTTC CASSLAGATSGYTF
TRBJ2-2 . . TRBV7-2 TGTGCCAGCAGCTTAAACCAGGGTAGCGGGGAGCTGTTTTTT CASSLNQGSGELFF
TRBJ1-1 . . TRBV5-4 TGTGCCAGCAGTTCACTATTGAACACTGAAGCTTTCTTT CASSSLLNTEAFF
TRBJ1-5 . . TRBV12-3/TRBV12-4 TGTGCCAGCAGACTGGGCTATCAGCCCCAGCATTTT CASRLGYQPQHF
TRBJ2-2 TRBD2 . TRBV6-2/TRBV6-3 TGTGCCAGCAGTTACGCGGGGGGGCCAAGGGAGCTGTTTTTT CASSYAGGPRELFF
TRBJ2-5 . once TRBV2 TGTGCCAGCATCAGCCGGACAACGGCCCAGTACTTC CASISRTTAQYF
TRBJ2-3 . . TRBV2 TGTGCCAGCAGATGGCAGGGGGGAGATACGCAGTATTTT CASRWQGGDTQYF
TRBJ1-5 TRBD1 few TRBV7-2 TGTGCCAGCAGCTGGCAGACAGGGGAGGGTCAGCCCCAGCATTTT CASSWQTGEGQPQHF
TRBJ2-5 TRBD2 . TRBV2 TGTGCCAGCAGCAACCTAGCGGCCAACCCAAAGACCCAGTACTTC CASSNLAANPKTQYF
TRBJ2-7 . . TRBV11-2 TGTGCCAGCAGCTTAGCCCCGACAGACTCCTACGAGCAGTACTTC CASSLAPTDSYEQYF
TRBJ2-5 . . TRBV3-1/TRBV3-2 TGTGCCAGCAGCCAAGGACAGATCCAAGAGACCCAGTACTTC CASSQGQIQETQYF
TRBJ1-1 TRBD1 . TRBV2 TGTGCCAGCAGTGACAGGGGGCCTGAAGCTTTCTTT CASSDRGPEAFF
TRBJ1-1 . . TRBV11-1 TGTGCCAGCAGCTTTTTAATCACTGAAGCTTTCTTT CASSFLITEAFF
TRBJ2-1 . . TRBV19 TGTGCCAGTAGTATAGGCGGGTCCAACAATGAGCAGTTCTTC CASSIGGSNNEQFF
TRBJ2-1 . . TRBV7-3 TGTGCCAGCAGCTTAAAGCTAGGGGAACGCAATGAGCAGTTCTTC CASSLKLGERNEQFF
TRBJ2-5 . . TRBV19 TGTGCCAGTAGCAGAGCCGGGGTTCAAGAGACCCAGTACTTC CASSRAGVQETQYF
TRBJ2-2 TRBD1 . TRBV7-8 TGTGCCAGCAGCAGAGCGGGACAGGGACGGACCGGGGAGCTGTTTTTT CASSRAGQGRTGELFF
TRBJ1-6 . . TRBV6-2/TRBV6-3 TGTGCCAGCAGTTACACGCGAAGGAGAGATTCACCCCTCCACTTT CASSYTRRRDSPLHF
TRBJ2-3 . once TRBV11-3 TGTGCCAGCAGCTTAGGAGGGGGCGGGGCAGATACGCAGTATTTT CASSLGGGGADTQYF
TRBJ2-1 . . TRBV7-2 TGTGCCAGCAGCCAACAGGGTAGCTCCTACAATGAGCAGTTCTTC CASSQQGSSYNEQFF
TRBJ2-1 TRBD2 . TRBV30 TGTGCCCGGAGCTCGGGGGGGTCTAACAATGAGCAGTTCTTC CARSSGGSNNEQFF
TRBJ1-6 TRBD1 . TRBV10-3 TGTGCCATCAGCTTGACAGGGGGTAATTCACCCCTCCACTTT CAISLTGGNSPLHF
TRBJ2-1 TRBD2 . TRBV3-1/TRBV3-2 TGTGCCAGCAGCCCTACTAGCGGGGGGGCCGGTGAGCAGTTCTTC CASSPTSGGAGEQFF
TRBJ2-3 . . TRBV7-6 TGTGCCAGCAGCTTAGTTCAGGGGATCTCAGATACGCAGTATTTT CASSLVQGISDTQYF
TRBJ1-1 . . TRBV12-5 TGTGCTAGTGGTCGAGGGCAGAGCATGAACACTGAAGCTTTCTTT CASGRGQSMNTEAFF
TRBJ1-1 . . TRBV6-5 TGTGCCAGCAGTCCCCCTTGGGGGGGGTACACTGAAGCTTTCTTT CASSPPWGGYTEAFF
TRBJ1-5 . . TRBV11-2 TGTGCCAGCAGCTCCGACTCTCAGCCCCAGCATTTT CASSSDSQPQHF